A selection of T cell receptor beta chains follows, all from one sample in a study of blood T cell repertoires in COVID-19. Produced via immunoSEQ multiplex PCR; TCRdb's table is partial and in-frame only. The profile shows more than 200,000 clones, around 89% of them singletons. Material for sequencing was PBMCs or T cells enriched from blood (not recorded which). The receptors were gathered from a woman in her twenties or thirties who had recovered from COVID-19. CDR3s include the opening cysteine and the closing phenylalanine or tryptophan.

>TRBJ1-2|TRBV19
CASSPRTGVLGYGYTF
>TRBJ1-1|TRBV29-1
CSVEPQGWTEAFF
>TRBJ2-2|TRBV11-2
CASRASGSNTGELFF
>TRBJ2-1|TRBV5-5
CASSLEQGTYNEQFF
>TRBJ1-1|TRBV29-1
CSVARNTEAFF
>TRBJ1-2|TRBV11-2
CASSLGGTATRYGYTF
>TRBJ1-1|TRBV11-2
CASSGRAATEAFF
>TRBJ1-6|TRBV28
CASRLWPPTGGSPLHF
>TRBJ2-7|TRBV18
CASSPPGRGGYEQYF
>TRBJ2-7|TRBV5-4
CASSFGQGPYEQYF
>TRBJ2-2|TRBV11-2
CASSGIGELFF
>TRBJ1-2|TRBV7-9
CASSSGQGGRHYGYTF
>TRBJ1-5|TRBV19
CASSVGQNPRGQPQHF
>TRBJ1-4|TRBV5-1
CASSWRGSGEKLFF
>TRBJ1-2|TRBV7-3
CASSSEGAAWEGYTF
>TRBJ1-2|TRBV6-2/TRBV6-3
CASSLDSNYGYTF
>TRBJ2-3|TRBV7-2
CASSRQGPTDTQYF
>TRBJ2-1|TRBV5-4
CASSPRGTSAYNEQFF
>TRBJ1-2|TRBV7-2
CASSLGEGAGGYTF
>TRBJ2-7|TRBV5-4
CASSLAGQNYEQYF
>TRBJ2-5|TRBV6-4
CASSREGGETQYF
>TRBJ1-1|TRBV7-2
CASSPAQNTEAFF
>TRBJ1-4|TRBV28
CASSPQQPRGKLFF
>TRBJ1-1|TRBV7-2
CASSYSVNTEAFF
>TRBJ2-1|TRBV7-9
CASSFPGYNEQFF
>TRBJ2-2|TRBV6-5
CASSYGTGYPGELFF
>TRBJ2-7|TRBV13
CASSSDRVYYEQYF
>TRBJ1-3|TRBV6-1
CASSESGYGNTIYF
>TRBJ1-2|TRBV19
CASTRQKSLDYGYTF
>TRBJ1-1|TRBV6-5
CASSYNQVSVGTEAFF
>TRBJ1-3|TRBV13
CASSPTLGQGNTIYF
>TRBJ2-1|TRBV3-1/TRBV3-2
CASSHSYNEQFF
>TRBJ1-1|TRBV30
CAFGRGTLNTEAFF
>TRBJ1-5|TRBV19
CASSIDPREGNQPQHF
>TRBJ2-1|TRBV9
CASSVDSGSYNEQFF
>TRBJ2-4|TRBV20-1
CSASSGWQAKNIQYF
>TRBJ2-5|TRBV19
CASSVSGSESAQYF
>TRBJ2-1|TRBV2
CASKSDSPLGGFF
>TRBJ1-2|TRBV29-1
CSVSEGYTF
>TRBJ1-1|TRBV18
CASSPRWTEAFF